The clone carrying this T cell receptor beta chain was picked up many times. Its matching antigen is unknown. This entry comes from a study of early T cells in non-severe SARS-CoV-2 infection. Study overall: Whole-blood bulk RNA, unsorted, was sequenced, and chains were unpaired.

The TCR library protocol attached unique molecular identifiers to the individual cDNA molecules. TCRdb re-analysed the 5' RACE reads in MiXCR, keeping a single row per CDR3 protein. The sample records around 45,000 distinct CDR3 sequences, 3% to 4% being singletons. Study results and limitations: CD4 and private specificities were missed by VDJdb matching, which favored anti-spike CD8 responses.

Germline CDR1 is SQVTM and CDR2 is ANQGSEA. The CDR3 is 12 residues long. V gave up 4 bases and J gave up 2 bases, with 6 bases separating them. V gene TRBV29-1 combines with J gene TRBJ2-4, with D unclear. Sequencing used whole blood. The receptor's source is an adult who was a healthcare worker with PCR-confirmed SARS-CoV-2 infection or an uninfected control (not recorded which). CDR3 loop: CSVGLPKNIQYF. CDR3 coding DNA: TGCAGCGTTGGGCTCCCCAAAAACATTCAGTACTTC.